The clone carrying this T cell receptor (beta chain) came up a few times. Time point given: healthy volunteer bleed at 2 weeks. Researchers extracted total RNA from unfractionated whole blood. These data come from a study of human T cells and chemical hapten exposure. Library preparation tagged each individual cDNA molecule with a unique molecular identifier. One entry per CDR3 protein results from TCRdb running MiXCR on the RACE reads. The sample yields approximately 97,000 distinct CDR3 sequences, approximately 10% seen once. Trimming removed 0 bases at V and 4 bases at J, with 7 bases between. Germline CDR1 and CDR2: LGHNA and YSLEER. The CDR3 totals 13 residues.

The chain has TRBV4-3 and TRBJ2-7; no firm D call. Sequenced input: whole blood. This receptor was identified in a female donor in good health. Some clones in this sample may be carry-over from other donors' samples. The CDR3 reads CASSQDPNYEQYF. The CDR3 nucleotides are TGCGCCAGCAGCCAAGATCCCAATTACGAGCAGTACTTC.